These 30 T cell receptor beta chains were all obtained from the same sample, sequenced in a study of blood T cell repertoires in COVID-19. TCRdb's copy holds only in-frame clones and misses some; the assay was immunoSEQ multiplex PCR. Of around 250,000 clones in the sample, around 84% were seen once. Sequencing was done on a sample of peripheral blood. These receptors were obtained from a woman aged 40 to 55 who had recovered from COVID-19.

This chain uses TRBV7-9 with TRBJ2-3; a possible D gene is TRBD2 (6 bases). Germline V gives CDR1 SEHNR, CDR2 FQNEAQ (reference sequence). The V and J ends lost 1 base and 0 bases respectively, with 8 bases between them. The CDR3 is made up of 15 amino acids. The CDR3 DNA reads TGTGCCAGCAGCTTAGAGGGACTCAGCACAGATACGCAGTATTTT. Translation gives CASSLEGLSTDTQYF. Full variable domain (missing parts from reference TRBV7-9 and TRBJ2-3): DTGVSQNPRHKITKRGQNVTFRCDPISEHNRLYWYRQTLGQGPEFLTYFQNEAQLEKSRLLSDRFSAERPKGSFSTLEIQRTEQGDSAMYLCASSLEGLSTDTQYFGPGTRLTVL.

CDR3 sequence: CSVQGGGRLAYGYTF. DNA for the CDR3: TGCAGCGTACAGGGTGGGGGACGTCTGGCGTATGGCTACACCTTC. The V call is TRBV29-1, the J call TRBJ1-2, with a possible D match to TRBD1 (6 bases). The CDR3 totals 15 residues. V was clipped by 6 bases and J by 5 bases, with 22 bases between them. Germline CDR1 is SQVTM and CDR2 is ANQGSEA.

This clone was seen more than once but under ten times. This chain connects TRBV20-1 to TRBJ2-7, with D possibly TRBD2 on 6 matching bases. Looked up from germline, CDR1 is DFQATT and CDR2 is SNEGSKA (reference sequence). There are 14 residues in the CDR3. Deletions cut 3 bases from V and 2 bases from J, with 14 bases between. The CDR3 loop is CSASRSEGTYEQYF. DNA for the CDR3: TGCAGTGCTAGTCGGTCGGAGGGGACCTACGAGCAGTACTTC.

This sequence joins TRBV28 and TRBJ2-1; 7 nucleotides agree with TRBD1. Trimming took 3 bases from V and 2 from J; bases not matched to a gene: 4. Germline V gene lookup returns CDR1 MDHEN and CDR2 SYDVKM. The CDR3 is made up of 15 amino acids. In DNA, the CDR3 is TGTGCCAGCAGTTTGACAGGGCTCGCCTACAATGAGCAGTTCTTC. This encodes CASSLTGLAYNEQFF. Complete variable domain (other parts from reference TRBV28 and TRBJ2-1): DVKVTQSSRYLVKRTGEKVFLECVQDMDHENMFWYRQDPGLGLRLIYFSYDVKMKEKGDIPEGYSVSREKKERFSLILESASTNQTSMYLCASSLTGLAYNEQFFGPGTRLTVL.

The chain carries TRBV6-5 and TRBJ1-6; no clear D. Per the germline V gene, CDR1 is MNHEY and CDR2 is SVGAGI. Trimming stripped 11 bases from V and 10 bases from J, with 18 bases between. The CDR3 covers 13 residues. CDR3 residues: CAAGGIVNSPLHF. CDR3 nucleotide sequence: TGTGCCGCAGGAGGGATAGTCAACTCACCCCTCCACTTT.

The CDR3 region has the DNA TGTGCCAGCAATATAGCGGGGGGCCGGGCCGAGCAGTTCTTC. It codes for CASNIAGGRAEQFF. The chain is built from TRBV28 and TRBJ2-1; 10 nucleotides line up with TRBD2. The CDR3 spans 14 residues. The trim removed 7 bases at V and 10 bases at J, leaving 10 bases unmatched. Germline CDR1 is MDHEN and CDR2 is SYDVKM.

The chain has TRBV12-3 or TRBV12-4 and TRBJ1-6; no definite D call. Trimming shortened V by 6 bases and J by 13 bases, and 16 bases separated the two germline ends. The CDR3 contains 13 residues. The CDR3 DNA follows: TGTGCCAGCAGATCCCAAACCGCCGGTCCCCTCCACTTT. Translated: CASRSQTAGPLHF.

The chain carries TRBV20-1 and TRBJ2-3, with D maybe TRBD1 (5 bases). The CDR3 sequence is 16 residues long. The germline V gene has CDR1 DFQATT and CDR2 SNEGSKA (reference sequence). Between the trimmed V and J ends, which lost 3 bases and 5 bases, there was a span of 21 bases. CDR3 sequence (DNA): TGCAGTGCTAGTAGTATCGGACAACCGCTTGGAGATACGCAGTATTTT. Protein: CSASSIGQPLGDTQYF.

This chain's CDR3 is CASSGGQVVIGEKLFF. In DNA, the CDR3 is TGTGCCAGCAGCGGGGGACAGGTGGTCATCGGGGAAAAACTGTTTTTT. The V and J genes are TRBV2 and TRBJ1-4, with 8 bases identical to TRBD1. The CDR3 has 16 amino acids. Germline loops: CDR1 SNHLY, CDR2 FYNNEI. Trimming cost V 6 bases and J 8 bases; bases outside gene matches: 14.

This chain links TRBV3-1 (or the pseudogene TRBV3-2) with TRBJ2-2; D is unresolved. Trimming removed 1 base at V and 4 bases at J, with 7 bases between. The germline gives CDR1 LGHDT, CDR2 YNNKEL (reference sequence). This CDR3 has 14 residues. Written as DNA, the CDR3 is TGTGCCAGCAGCCAAGCCCCAGGCACCGGGGAGCTGTTTTTT. It specifies CASSQAPGTGELFF.

This rearrangement joins TRBV4-2 to TRBJ2-3, with TRBD2 identical over 15 bases. Unmatched junction bases numbered 8, after V lost 3 bases and J lost 4 bases. The length of the CDR3 is 18 residues. Germline V gene data show CDR1 as LGHNA and CDR2 as YNFKEQ. The CDR3 protein is CASSHSGTSGGTSDTQYF. Written as DNA, the CDR3 is TGTGCCAGCAGCCATTCCGGGACTAGCGGGGGGACGTCAGATACGCAGTATTTT.

A note on this clone: The junction and the germline gene differ at one end; a read error may be behind it. The rearrangement joins TRBV2 to TRBJ1-3; no clear D gene. CDR1 is SNHLY, CDR2 FYNNEI, per germline. The length of the CDR3 is 14 residues. The CDR3 sequence is CASSITDGLNAIYF. The CDR3 region has the DNA TGTGCCAGCAGTATAACAGATGGGTTAAACGCCATATATTTT.

V and J are TRBV28 and TRBJ1-2; D is possibly TRBD1 (5 bases). The CDR3 is 14 amino acids. Germline lookup yields CDR1 MDHEN and CDR2 SYDVKM. The V end was cut by 1 base, the J end by 0 bases, with 6 bases between. The CDR3 DNA follows: TGTGCCAGCAGTTTATTGGGGCCTAACTATGGCTACACCTTC. Protein product: CASSLLGPNYGYTF.

This clone was counted a single time. The CDR3 sequence: CAIRGANFPNTEAFF. CDR3 sequence (DNA): TGTGCCATCAGGGGCGCTAACTTCCCGAACACTGAAGCTTTCTTT. V usage is TRBV10-3 and J usage is TRBJ1-1, with D hard to call. Trimming removed 6 bases from V and 1 base from J, with 15 bases in between. The CDR3 runs to 15 residues. From germline, CDR1 is ENHRY and CDR2 SYGVKD.

V and J are TRBV10-1 and TRBJ2-2; D gene uncertain. The germline V gene encodes CDR1 WNHNN and CDR2 SYGVQD (reference sequence). The CDR3 loop spans 13 amino acids. V lost 4 bases to trimming and J lost 3 bases, with 6 bases between them. CDR3 in DNA: TGCGCCAGCAGTGCGGAGTACACCGGGGAGCTGTTTTTT. Its protein is CASSAEYTGELFF.

The chain carries TRBV11-3 and TRBJ2-7; the match to TRBD2 covers 7 bases. V dropped 4 bases and J dropped 3; count of bases not matched to a gene: 12. The CDR3 covers 16 residues. Per germline, CDR1 SGHNT and CDR2 YENEEA. The CDR3 region is CASSWGRGTLLYEQYF. CDR3 in DNA: TGTGCCAGCAGCTGGGGGAGGGGAACCTTGCTCTACGAGCAGTACTTC.

V is TRBV7-2 and J is TRBJ1-5; TRBD1 matches 7 bases. Germline V gives CDR1 SGHTA, CDR2 FQGNSA. This CDR3 is 16 amino acids long. V was pared by 5 bases and J by 6 bases, with 13 bases of the junction left unmatched. The CDR3 is CASSTRQTGVGQPQHF. CDR3 nucleotides: TGTGCCAGCAGCACCCGTCAAACAGGGGTCGGTCAGCCCCAGCATTTT.

The chain employs TRBV2 and TRBJ1-2, with D hard to call. Germline CDR1 is SNHLY and CDR2 is FYNNEI. CDR3 length: 14 residues. The V and J ends lost 7 bases and 3 bases respectively, with 15 bases between them. The CDR3 DNA reads TGTGCCAGCACCTGGGAGCCAAGGGACTATGGCTACACCTTC. This sequence encodes CASTWEPRDYGYTF.

The CDR3 loop reads CASSTLRTEAFF. The CDR3 coding sequence is TGTGCCAGCAGCACCCTCAGGACTGAAGCTTTCTTT. J is TRBJ1-1 and V is TRBV5-8; D ambiguous. V gave up 4 bases and J gave up 5 bases, with 9 bases separating them. CDR1 is SGHTS and CDR2 is YDEGEE in the germline V gene. CDR3 length: 12 residues.

V usage is TRBV10-1 and J usage is TRBJ2-7, with 9 bases identical to TRBD1. The trim removed 2 bases at V and 3 bases at J, leaving 2 bases unmatched. Germline CDR1 WNHNN, CDR2 SYGVQD (reference sequence). This CDR3 is 14 amino acids long. The CDR3, as DNA: TGCGCCAGCAGTGAGGGACAGGGGTGCTACGAGCAGTACTTC. Its protein is CASSEGQGCYEQYF.

This sequence joins TRBV2 and TRBJ2-1; 10 nucleotides agree with TRBD1. Per germline, CDR1 SNHLY and CDR2 FYNNEI. The CDR3 spans 15 residues. Trimming took 3 bases from V and 4 from J; bases not matched to a gene: 3. CDR3 DNA sequence: TGTGCCAGCAGTGAGCTGGACAGGGGGTACAATGAGCAGTTCTTC. This encodes CASSELDRGYNEQFF.

This chain connects TRBV7-2 to TRBJ1-2; D is possibly TRBD1 (6 bases). The CDR3 totals 13 residues. Trimming stripped 4 bases from V and 5 bases from J, with 11 bases between. The germline V gene has CDR1 SGHTA and CDR2 FQGNSA. DNA for the CDR3: TGTGCCAGCAGCTCATCAACAGGGTATGGCTACACCTTC. Translated: CASSSSTGYGYTF.

This chain joins TRBV6-2 or TRBV6-3 and TRBJ2-3; D is undetermined. Looked up from germline, CDR1 is MNHEY and CDR2 is SVGEGT. The CDR3 extends over 12 amino acids. V lost 6 bases and J 5 bases, leaving 9 bases between the germline ends. The CDR3 region is CASSPTEDTQYF. The DNA of the CDR3 is TGTGCCAGCAGCCCCACAGAAGATACGCAGTATTTT.

The V gene is TRBV28, the J gene TRBJ1-2; D is unresolved. The CDR3 sequence is 13 residues long. V lost 6 bases to trimming and J lost 0 bases, with 8 bases between them. Germline-derived CDR1 and CDR2 are MDHEN and SYDVKM. The DNA of the CDR3 is TGTGCCAGCAGCCTTAACTCTAACTATGGCTACACCTTC. Its translation is CASSLNSNYGYTF.

This clone was observed at least ten times. Additional DNA sequences in this sample encode the identical CDR3. The chain carries TRBV7-9 and TRBJ1-1; D unclear. V was pared by 1 base and J by 1 base, with 7 bases between. Germline CDR1 is SEHNR and CDR2 is FQNEAQ (reference sequence). The CDR3 runs 14 residues. CDR3 DNA: TGTGCCAGCAGCTTAGGGCACCAGAACACTGAAGCTTTCTTT. Amino acids: CASSLGHQNTEAFF.

V gene TRBV7-9 combines with J gene TRBJ1-6; D is ambiguous. The V gene lost 5 bases and the J gene lost 10 bases, with 15 bases spanning the gap. The V gene's germline CDR1 is SEHNR and CDR2 FQNEAQ (reference sequence). This CDR3 has 14 amino acids. The DNA for the CDR3 is TGTGCCAGCAGCCACCCCGTCGAGGGATCACCCCTCCACTTT. It is translated as CASSHPVEGSPLHF.

This chain connects TRBV6-4 to TRBJ2-1, with a possible D match to TRBD1 (6 bases). Germline values: CDR1 MRHNA, CDR2 SNTAGT. The CDR3 loop spans 13 amino acids. Trimming cost V 3 bases and J 3 bases, with 6 bases left between them. The CDR3 reads CASSEDSYNEQFF. CDR3 nucleotides: TGTGCCAGCAGTGAGGACAGCTACAATGAGCAGTTCTTC.

The CDR3 is CASSDRAVPNEQFF. CDR3 in DNA: TGTGCCAGCTCGGACAGGGCTGTACCAAATGAGCAGTTCTTC. The V and J genes are TRBV18 and TRBJ2-1; 8 nucleotides agree with TRBD1. Per the germline V gene, CDR1 is KGHSH and CDR2 is LQKENI. This CDR3 has 14 amino acids. The trim removed 6 bases at V and 7 bases at J, leaving 8 bases unmatched. Full variable domain (rest looked up from reference TRBV18 and TRBJ2-1): NAGVMQNPRHLVRRRGQEARLRCSPMKGHSHVYWYRQLPEEGLKFMVYLQKENIIDESGMPKERFSAEFPKEGPSILRIQQVVRGDSAAYFCASSDRAVPNEQFFGPGTRLTVL.

This chain links TRBV4-1 with TRBJ2-7; D is possibly TRBD1 (5 bases). The CDR3 is 15 residues long. CDR1 is MGHRA and CDR2 is YSYEKL in the germline V gene. V lost 1 base and J lost 4, with 14 bases in between. CDR3: CASSQVTGATYEQYF. The DNA of the CDR3 is TGCGCCAGCAGCCAAGTTACAGGAGCTACATACGAGCAGTACTTC.

The chain joins TRBV7-3 to TRBJ2-1; no definite D call. Trimming shortened V by 6 bases and J by 1 base, and 7 bases separated the two germline ends. Germline V gives CDR1 SGHTA, CDR2 FQGTGA. The CDR3 covers 13 residues. CDR3 loop: CASRYTSYNEQFF. CDR3 coding DNA: TGTGCCAGCAGGTACACATCCTACAATGAGCAGTTCTTC.